This T cell receptor beta chain was recorded in a study of blood T cell repertoires in COVID-19. Germline CDR1 SGDLS, CDR2 YYNGEE. The CDR3 runs 15 residues. Trimming pared 0 bases from V and 5 bases from J, leaving 11 bases between. The data were produced by immunoSEQ multiplex PCR, yet TCRdb's version contains in-frame clones alone and is incomplete. The data show roughly 30,000 clones, 93% seen once. The clonotype originates from a human donor in a cohort sampled during active COVID-19. This sequence joins TRBV9 and TRBJ1-4, with D unresolved. Sequenced: peripheral blood. The CDR3 spells CASSVVGGLNEKLFF. For the CDR3, the DNA is TGTGCCAGCAGCGTAGTAGGAGGTTTAAATGAAAAACTGTTTTTT.